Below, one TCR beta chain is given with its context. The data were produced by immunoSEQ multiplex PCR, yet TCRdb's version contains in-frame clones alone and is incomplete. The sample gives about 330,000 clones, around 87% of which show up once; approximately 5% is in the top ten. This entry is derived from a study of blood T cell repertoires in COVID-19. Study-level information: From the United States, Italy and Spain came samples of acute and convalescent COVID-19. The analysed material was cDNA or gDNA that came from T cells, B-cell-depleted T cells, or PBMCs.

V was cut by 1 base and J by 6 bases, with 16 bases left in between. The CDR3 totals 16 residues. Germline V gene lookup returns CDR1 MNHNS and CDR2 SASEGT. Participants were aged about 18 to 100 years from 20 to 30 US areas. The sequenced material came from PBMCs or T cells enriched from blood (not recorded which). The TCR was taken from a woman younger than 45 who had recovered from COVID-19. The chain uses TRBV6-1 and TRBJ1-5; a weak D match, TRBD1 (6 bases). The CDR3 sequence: CASSEVIQGSGQPQHF. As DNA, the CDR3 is TGTGCCAGCAGTGAAGTTATTCAGGGGTCGGGTCAGCCCCAGCATTTT.